The source of this T cell receptor beta chain is a study of T-cell memory formation after mild COVID-19. General study findings and limits: Day 15 to 85 contractors were CD4/CD8 balanced; later expanders leaned CD4+.

TCRdb re-called the 5' RACE reads through MiXCR, storing one row per CDR3 protein. The data show under 450,000 distinct CDR3 sequences, 20% to 25% seen once. V dropped 4 bases and J dropped 6 bases, with 11 bases sitting between them. CDR1 and CDR2 (germline): SGDLS, YYNGEE. This CDR3 is 13 amino acids long. This clonotype was detected a few times. Its antigen is unidentified. The receptor comes from a man between 18 and 29 years old who had mild COVID-19 (a few samples of this study predate the infection). Cell type and time point are not known. The sequenced sample was PBMCs or a T cell subset sorted from them (not recorded which). The genes are TRBV9 and TRBJ2-1; D is uncertain. Here the CDR3 reads CASSPWVANEQFF. CDR3 nucleotide sequence: TGTGCCAGCAGCCCTTGGGTGGCCAATGAGCAGTTCTTC.